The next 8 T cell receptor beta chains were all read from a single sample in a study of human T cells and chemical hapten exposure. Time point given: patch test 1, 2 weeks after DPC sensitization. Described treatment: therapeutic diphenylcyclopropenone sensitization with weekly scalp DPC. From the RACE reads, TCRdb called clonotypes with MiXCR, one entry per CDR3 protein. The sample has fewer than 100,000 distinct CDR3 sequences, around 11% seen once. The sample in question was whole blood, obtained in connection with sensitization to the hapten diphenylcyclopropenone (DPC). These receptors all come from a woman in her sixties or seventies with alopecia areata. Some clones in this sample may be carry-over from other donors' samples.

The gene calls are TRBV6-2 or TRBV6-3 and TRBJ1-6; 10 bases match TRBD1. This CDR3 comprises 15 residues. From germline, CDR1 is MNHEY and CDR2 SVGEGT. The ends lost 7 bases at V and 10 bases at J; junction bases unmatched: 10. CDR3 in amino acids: CASNNYGTGESPLHF. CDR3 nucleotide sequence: TGTGCCAGCAACAACTATGGGACAGGGGAATCACCCCTCCACTTT.

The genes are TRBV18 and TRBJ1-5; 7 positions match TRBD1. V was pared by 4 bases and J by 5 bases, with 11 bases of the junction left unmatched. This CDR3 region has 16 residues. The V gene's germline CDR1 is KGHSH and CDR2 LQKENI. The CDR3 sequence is CASSRYRTGNHQPQHF. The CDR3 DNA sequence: TGTGCCAGCTCACGATACAGGACAGGCAACCATCAGCCCCAGCATTTT. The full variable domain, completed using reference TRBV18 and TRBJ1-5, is NAGVMQNPRHLVRRRGQEARLRCSPMKGHSHVYWYRQLPEEGLKFMVYLQKENIIDESGMPKERFSAEFPKEGPSILRIQQVVRGDSAAYFCASSRYRTGNHQPQHFGDGTRLSIL.

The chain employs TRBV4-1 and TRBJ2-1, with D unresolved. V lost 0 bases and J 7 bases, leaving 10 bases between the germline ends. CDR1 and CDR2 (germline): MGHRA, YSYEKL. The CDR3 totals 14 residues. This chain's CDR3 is CASSQESGRNEQFF. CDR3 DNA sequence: TGCGCCAGCAGCCAAGAATCCGGCCGGAATGAGCAGTTCTTC.

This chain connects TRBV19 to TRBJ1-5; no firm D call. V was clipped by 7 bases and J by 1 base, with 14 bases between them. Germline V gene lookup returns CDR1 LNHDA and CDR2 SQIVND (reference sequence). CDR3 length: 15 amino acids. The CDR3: CASTPTGGSNQPQHF. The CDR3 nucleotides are TGTGCCAGTACCCCCACCGGCGGGAGCAATCAGCCCCAGCATTTT.

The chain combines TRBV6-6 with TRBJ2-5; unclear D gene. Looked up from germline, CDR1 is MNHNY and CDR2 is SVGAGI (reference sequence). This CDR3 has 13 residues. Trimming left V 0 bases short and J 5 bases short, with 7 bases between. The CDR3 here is CASSYSEGETQYF. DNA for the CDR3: TGTGCCAGCAGTTACTCGGAAGGCGAGACCCAGTACTTC.

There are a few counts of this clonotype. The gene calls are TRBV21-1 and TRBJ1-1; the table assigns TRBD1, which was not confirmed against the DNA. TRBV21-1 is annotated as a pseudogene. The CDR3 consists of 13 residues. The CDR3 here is CASSPRGGPEAFF. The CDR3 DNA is TGTGCCAGCAGCCCCAGGGGTGGGCCTGAAGCTTTCTTT.

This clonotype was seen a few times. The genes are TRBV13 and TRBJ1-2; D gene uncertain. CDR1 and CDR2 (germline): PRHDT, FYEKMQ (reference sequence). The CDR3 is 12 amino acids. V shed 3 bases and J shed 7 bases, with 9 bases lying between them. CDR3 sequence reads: CASSFQASGYTF. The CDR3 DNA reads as TGTGCCAGCAGCTTTCAGGCGTCTGGCTACACCTTC.

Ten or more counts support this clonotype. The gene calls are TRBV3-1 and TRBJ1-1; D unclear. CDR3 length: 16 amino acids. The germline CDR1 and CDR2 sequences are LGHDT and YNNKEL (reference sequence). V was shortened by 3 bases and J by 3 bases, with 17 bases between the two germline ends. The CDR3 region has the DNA TGTGCCAGCAGCCAGGGGTACGTGATTGGGGACACTGAAGCTTTCTTT. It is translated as CASSQGYVIGDTEAFF. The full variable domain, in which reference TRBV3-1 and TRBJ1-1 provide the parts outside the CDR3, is DTAVSQTPKYLVTQMGNDKSIKCEQNLGHDTMYWYKQDSKKFLKIMFSYNNKELIINETVPNRFSPKSPDKAHLNLHINSLELGDSAVYFCASSQGYVIGDTEAFFGQGTRLTVV.